What follows are 25 T cell receptor beta chains derived from one specimen sequenced in a study of cytomegalovirus exposure and HLA in healthy donors (dated by TCRdb to about 2017). The method behind the library was the immunoSEQ multiplex PCR assay. For the multiplex PCR, a mixture combining 60 forward primers for TCR Vbeta segments and 13 reverse primers for TCR Jbeta segments was used. This is the immuneACCESS table as TCRdb keeps it, with only in-frame sequences that have V and J called. A part of the clones is gone; compared with another copy, unresolved V genes explain less than half, and the rest is unexplained. In this sample the table shows roughly 140,000 clones, around 80% of which occur a single time. The ten most abundant clones make up around 3% of the sample. Sequences were obtained from PBMCs. The receptors here all came from a female donor in good health and CMV-seronegative.

This CDR3 reads CASSDPGTGYNEQFF. CDR3 DNA: TGCGCCAGCAGTGATCCCGGGACAGGTTACAATGAGCAGTTCTTC. This sequence joins TRBV10-1 and TRBJ2-1; 8 positions match TRBD1. Germline CDR1 reads WNHNN; CDR2 reads SYGVQD (reference sequence). The CDR3 consists of 15 residues. V trimming: 3 bases; J trimming: 4 bases; junction bases outside the gene matches: 5.

The rearrangement uses TRBV2 and TRBJ2-1; 9 bases agree with TRBD2. V lost 2 bases and J lost 7; bases outside the gene matches: 9. The germline CDR1 and CDR2 sequences are SNHLY and FYNNEI. The CDR3 has 16 amino acids. The DNA for the CDR3 is TGTGCCAGCAGTGAAAGAAGGCTAGCGGGGACAAATGAGCAGTTCTTC. Its protein product is CASSERRLAGTNEQFF.

In its sample, this clone was seen a few times. The chain has TRBV19 and TRBJ1-1; a weak D match, TRBD1 (5 bases). CDR1 is LNHDA and CDR2 is SQIVND in the germline V gene (reference sequence). The CDR3 length is 13 residues. Trimming left V 5 bases short and J 8 bases short, with 15 bases between. Here the CDR3 reads CASSSNPQGEAFF. The CDR3 nucleotides are TGTGCCAGTAGTTCTAACCCGCAGGGAGAAGCTTTCTTT.

This clone was observed many times. The chain recombines TRBV6-4 with TRBJ2-3; weak D call: TRBD1 (5 bases). The length of the CDR3 is 14 residues. Between the trimmed V and J ends, which lost 5 bases and 0 bases, there was a span of 9 bases. CDR1 and CDR2 (germline): MRHNA, SNTAGT. CDR3 coding DNA: TGTGCCAGCAGTCAGGGCCTAAGCACAGATACGCAGTATTTT. This encodes CASSQGLSTDTQYF.

The rearrangement joins TRBV10-3 to TRBJ1-5, with 9 bases lining up with TRBD1. Germline lookup yields CDR1 ENHRY and CDR2 SYGVKD. Trimming cost V 3 bases and J 0 bases; bases outside gene matches: 6. The CDR3 has 17 amino acids. The CDR3 coding sequence is TGTGCCATCAGTGACGGACAGGGGTTCCATAGCAATCAGCCCCAGCATTTT. It translates to CAISDGQGFHSNQPQHF.

This clone was counted only a few times. This chain links TRBV6-5 with TRBJ1-1; a possible D gene is TRBD1 (5 bases). V was clipped by 4 bases and J by 1 base, with 10 bases between them. This CDR3 is built from 14 residues. CDR1 is MNHEY, CDR2 SVGAGI, per germline. The chain's CDR3 is CASSSSGGNTEAFF. The CDR3 DNA reads as TGTGCCAGCAGTTCCTCGGGGGGGAACACTGAAGCTTTCTTT.

The gene calls are TRBV10-3 and TRBJ2-3; D is unclear. This CDR3 has 13 residues. Looked up from germline, CDR1 is ENHRY and CDR2 is SYGVKD. V lost 6 bases to trimming and J lost 2 bases, with 9 bases between them. This CDR3 is CAIRQPNTDTQYF. Written as DNA, the CDR3 is TGTGCCATCAGACAACCGAACACAGATACGCAGTATTTT.

The gene calls are TRBV29-1 and TRBJ2-5; D is undetermined. The germline V gene encodes CDR1 SQVTM and CDR2 ANQGSEA. The CDR3 extends over 15 amino acids. Trimming left V 2 bases short and J 4 bases short, with 17 bases between. This CDR3 is CSVEMYVRMSETQYF. CDR3 DNA: TGCAGCGTTGAAATGTACGTCAGGATGTCAGAGACCCAGTACTTC. Using reference TRBV29-1 and TRBJ2-5 for the parts outside the CDR3, the full variable domain is SAVISQKPSRDICQRGTSLTIQCQVDSQVTMMFWYRQQPGQSLTLIATANQGSEATYESGFVIDKFPISRPNLTFSTLTVSNMSPEDSSIYLCSVEMYVRMSETQYFGPGTRLLVL.

The rearrangement joins TRBV7-9 to TRBJ1-6; TRBD1 might be the D (6 bases). V lost 1 base to trimming and J lost 10 bases, with 8 bases between them. Germline V lookup: CDR1 SEHNR, CDR2 FQNEAQ (reference sequence). CDR3 length equals 13 residues. The DNA for the CDR3 is TGTGCCAGCAGCTTAGGACAGGAATCACCCCTCCACTTT. Its protein is CASSLGQESPLHF.

The V and J genes are TRBV5-1 and TRBJ2-7; 10 bases agree with TRBD1. CDR1 SGHRS and CDR2 YFSETQ come from the germline V gene. With V trimmed by 2 bases and J by 6 bases, 8 bases remained unmatched. The CDR3 length is 15 residues. CDR3 in amino acids: CASSFEGQGSREQYF. In DNA, the CDR3 is TGCGCCAGCAGCTTTGAGGGACAGGGGTCTCGCGAGCAGTACTTC.

The chain joins TRBV30 to TRBJ1-6; 8 bases are a match to TRBD1. The V segment lost 1 base and the J segment 7 bases; nucleotides outside the gene matches: 3. Germline lookup yields CDR1 GTSNPN and CDR2 SVGIG (reference sequence). The CDR3 covers 14 residues. The chain's CDR3 is CAWSGQGQNSPLHF. The CDR3 DNA reads TGTGCCTGGAGTGGACAGGGGCAGAATTCACCCCTCCACTTT.

This chain links TRBV4-1 with TRBJ2-7; D possibly corresponds to TRBD1 (5 bases). The CDR3 has 13 residues. Germline assignment: CDR1 MGHRA and CDR2 YSYEKL. V was clipped by 3 bases and J by 3 bases, with 9 bases between them. The CDR3 DNA reads as TGCGCCAGCAGCCACAGACAGTTCTACGAGCAGTACTTC. This codes for CASSHRQFYEQYF.

This clone was observed at least ten times. This chain links TRBV6-4 with TRBJ2-3; D is perhaps TRBD2 (6 bases). The V gene's germline CDR1 is MRHNA and CDR2 SNTAGT. V lost 0 bases to trimming and J lost 5 bases, with 12 bases between them. This CDR3 region has 15 residues. Here the CDR3 reads CASSDSMGGKDTQYF. For the CDR3, the DNA is TGTGCCAGCAGTGACTCGATGGGGGGTAAAGATACGCAGTATTTT.

The gene calls are TRBV18 and TRBJ2-7; a possible D gene is TRBD1 (6 bases). Germline V lookup: CDR1 KGHSH, CDR2 LQKENI. The CDR3 totals 13 residues. The germline V and J ends were trimmed by 3 bases and 3 bases, with 9 bases remaining between them. CDR3: CASSPLQGYEQYF. The DNA of the CDR3 is TGTGCCAGCTCACCCTTACAGGGCTACGAGCAGTACTTC. Combining the CDR3 with reference TRBV18 and TRBJ2-7 gives the whole variable domain NAGVMQNPRHLVRRRGQEARLRCSPMKGHSHVYWYRQLPEEGLKFMVYLQKENIIDESGMPKERFSAEFPKEGPSILRIQQVVRGDSAAYFCASSPLQGYEQYFGPGTRLTVT.

The genes are TRBV11-2 and TRBJ2-5; TRBD1 might be the D (6 bases). Germline CDR1 is SGHAT and CDR2 is FQNNGV. The CDR3 sequence is 15 residues long. Trimming left V 1 base short and J 5 bases short, with 14 bases between. CDR3 amino acids: CASSLGAGAGETQYF. CDR3 DNA sequence: TGTGCCAGCAGCTTAGGAGCAGGGGCAGGCGAGACCCAGTACTTC.

CDR3: CASSLGEYQETQYF. The CDR3 DNA reads as TGTGCCAGCAGCTTAGGAGAGTACCAAGAGACCCAGTACTTC. The chain couples TRBV7-9 to TRBJ2-5; D is undetermined. V gave up 1 base and J gave up 0 bases, with 6 bases separating them. Germline CDR1 and CDR2: SEHNR and FQNEAQ (reference sequence). This CDR3 spans 14 amino acids.

The rearrangement joins TRBV2 to TRBJ1-5; D is undetermined. CDR1 SNHLY and CDR2 FYNNEI come from the germline V gene. The CDR3 is 13 residues long. The germline V and J ends were trimmed by 4 bases and 4 bases, with 8 bases remaining between them. CDR3 sequence: CASSGRLNQPQHF. CDR3 in DNA: TGTGCCAGCAGTGGCAGATTAAATCAGCCCCAGCATTTT.

The J gene is TRBJ1-5, the V gene TRBV27; D remains ambiguous. Between the trimmed V and J ends, which lost 3 bases and 0 bases, there was a span of 9 bases. The CDR3 sequence is 15 residues long. The V gene's germline CDR1 is MNHEY and CDR2 SMNVEV (reference sequence). The CDR3 DNA sequence: TGTGCCAGCAGTTTCGCGGGCTCTAGCAATCAGCCCCAGCATTTT. This translates into CASSFAGSSNQPQHF.

This clone was recorded a few times. The V call is TRBV5-1, the J call TRBJ1-1; 11 bases are a match to TRBD1. After removal of 0 bases from V and 5 bases from J, the junction contained 12 bases not matched to a gene. CDR3 length equals 18 residues. The germline V gene has CDR1 SGHRS and CDR2 YFSETQ. The CDR3 is CASSLAPGTGGRNTEAFF. CDR3 sequence (DNA): TGCGCCAGCAGCTTGGCCCCCGGGACAGGGGGTCGGAATACTGAAGCTTTCTTT.

The chain joins TRBV5-8 to TRBJ2-1; 12 nucleotides align to TRBD2. CDR1 is SGHTS and CDR2 is YDEGEE in the germline V gene. Trimming at V came to 0 bases and at J to 8 bases, leaving 6 bases not matched to a gene. The CDR3 runs 16 residues. The CDR3 DNA sequence: TGTGCCAGCAGCTTGGGGACTAGCGGGGCTCGGGATGAGCAGTTCTTC. It yields the protein CASSLGTSGARDEQFF. The variable domain in full, completed from reference TRBV5-8 and TRBJ2-1, reads EAGVTQSPTHLIKTRGQQATLRCSPISGHTSVYWYQQALGLGLQFLLWYDEGEERNRGNFPPRFSGRQFPNYSSELNVNALELEDSALYLCASSLGTSGARDEQFFGPGTRLTVL.

The genes are TRBV4-1 and TRBJ2-1; TRBD2 matches 10 bases. The junction had 6 bases not matched to a gene; V was cut back by 0 bases and J by 10 bases. The CDR3 extends over 15 amino acids. CDR1 and CDR2 from the germline V gene are MGHRA and YSYEKL. The CDR3 loop is CASSQDRASGGEQFF. CDR3 coding DNA: TGCGCCAGCAGCCAAGATAGGGCTAGCGGGGGAGAGCAGTTCTTC.

The genes are TRBV7-2 and TRBJ1-2; D is ambiguous. V dropped 1 base and J dropped 4 bases, with 19 bases sitting between them. The CDR3 consists of 17 residues. The germline gives CDR1 SGHTA, CDR2 FQGNSA. The CDR3 coding sequence is TGTGCCAGCAGCTTAGGGTCAATAACCAGAATTGGCTATGGCTACACCTTC. It encodes CASSLGSITRIGYGYTF.

The V gene is TRBV7-9, the J gene TRBJ1-2; possibly TRBD1 for D (5 bases). Per the germline V gene, CDR1 is SEHNR and CDR2 is FQNEAQ (reference sequence). With 5 bases removed from V and 1 base from J, the gap between germline ends came to 11 bases. This CDR3 contains 14 residues. The CDR3 is CASSPDSLNYGYTF. Here the CDR3 DNA reads TGTGCCAGCAGCCCCGACAGCCTTAACTATGGCTACACCTTC.

The chain is built from TRBV7-8 and TRBJ2-3; no definite D call. This CDR3 has 12 residues. The V end lost 4 bases, the J end lost 6 bases, and 8 bases lay between the germline ends. From germline, CDR1 is SGHVS and CDR2 FQNEAQ. The CDR3 loop is CASSSLSDTQYF. CDR3 DNA: TGTGCCAGCAGCTCCCTGTCGGATACGCAGTATTTT.

This clone appeared once. The V call is TRBV10-1, the J call TRBJ1-1; TRBD1 agrees at 7 bases. CDR1 and CDR2 (germline): WNHNN, SYGVQD (reference sequence). V dropped 3 bases and J dropped 0; count of bases not matched to a gene: 7. The CDR3 is made up of 16 amino acids. The CDR3 DNA reads TGCGCCAGCAGTGACCTGGACAGGCCACTGAACACTGAAGCTTTCTTT. It codes for CASSDLDRPLNTEAFF.